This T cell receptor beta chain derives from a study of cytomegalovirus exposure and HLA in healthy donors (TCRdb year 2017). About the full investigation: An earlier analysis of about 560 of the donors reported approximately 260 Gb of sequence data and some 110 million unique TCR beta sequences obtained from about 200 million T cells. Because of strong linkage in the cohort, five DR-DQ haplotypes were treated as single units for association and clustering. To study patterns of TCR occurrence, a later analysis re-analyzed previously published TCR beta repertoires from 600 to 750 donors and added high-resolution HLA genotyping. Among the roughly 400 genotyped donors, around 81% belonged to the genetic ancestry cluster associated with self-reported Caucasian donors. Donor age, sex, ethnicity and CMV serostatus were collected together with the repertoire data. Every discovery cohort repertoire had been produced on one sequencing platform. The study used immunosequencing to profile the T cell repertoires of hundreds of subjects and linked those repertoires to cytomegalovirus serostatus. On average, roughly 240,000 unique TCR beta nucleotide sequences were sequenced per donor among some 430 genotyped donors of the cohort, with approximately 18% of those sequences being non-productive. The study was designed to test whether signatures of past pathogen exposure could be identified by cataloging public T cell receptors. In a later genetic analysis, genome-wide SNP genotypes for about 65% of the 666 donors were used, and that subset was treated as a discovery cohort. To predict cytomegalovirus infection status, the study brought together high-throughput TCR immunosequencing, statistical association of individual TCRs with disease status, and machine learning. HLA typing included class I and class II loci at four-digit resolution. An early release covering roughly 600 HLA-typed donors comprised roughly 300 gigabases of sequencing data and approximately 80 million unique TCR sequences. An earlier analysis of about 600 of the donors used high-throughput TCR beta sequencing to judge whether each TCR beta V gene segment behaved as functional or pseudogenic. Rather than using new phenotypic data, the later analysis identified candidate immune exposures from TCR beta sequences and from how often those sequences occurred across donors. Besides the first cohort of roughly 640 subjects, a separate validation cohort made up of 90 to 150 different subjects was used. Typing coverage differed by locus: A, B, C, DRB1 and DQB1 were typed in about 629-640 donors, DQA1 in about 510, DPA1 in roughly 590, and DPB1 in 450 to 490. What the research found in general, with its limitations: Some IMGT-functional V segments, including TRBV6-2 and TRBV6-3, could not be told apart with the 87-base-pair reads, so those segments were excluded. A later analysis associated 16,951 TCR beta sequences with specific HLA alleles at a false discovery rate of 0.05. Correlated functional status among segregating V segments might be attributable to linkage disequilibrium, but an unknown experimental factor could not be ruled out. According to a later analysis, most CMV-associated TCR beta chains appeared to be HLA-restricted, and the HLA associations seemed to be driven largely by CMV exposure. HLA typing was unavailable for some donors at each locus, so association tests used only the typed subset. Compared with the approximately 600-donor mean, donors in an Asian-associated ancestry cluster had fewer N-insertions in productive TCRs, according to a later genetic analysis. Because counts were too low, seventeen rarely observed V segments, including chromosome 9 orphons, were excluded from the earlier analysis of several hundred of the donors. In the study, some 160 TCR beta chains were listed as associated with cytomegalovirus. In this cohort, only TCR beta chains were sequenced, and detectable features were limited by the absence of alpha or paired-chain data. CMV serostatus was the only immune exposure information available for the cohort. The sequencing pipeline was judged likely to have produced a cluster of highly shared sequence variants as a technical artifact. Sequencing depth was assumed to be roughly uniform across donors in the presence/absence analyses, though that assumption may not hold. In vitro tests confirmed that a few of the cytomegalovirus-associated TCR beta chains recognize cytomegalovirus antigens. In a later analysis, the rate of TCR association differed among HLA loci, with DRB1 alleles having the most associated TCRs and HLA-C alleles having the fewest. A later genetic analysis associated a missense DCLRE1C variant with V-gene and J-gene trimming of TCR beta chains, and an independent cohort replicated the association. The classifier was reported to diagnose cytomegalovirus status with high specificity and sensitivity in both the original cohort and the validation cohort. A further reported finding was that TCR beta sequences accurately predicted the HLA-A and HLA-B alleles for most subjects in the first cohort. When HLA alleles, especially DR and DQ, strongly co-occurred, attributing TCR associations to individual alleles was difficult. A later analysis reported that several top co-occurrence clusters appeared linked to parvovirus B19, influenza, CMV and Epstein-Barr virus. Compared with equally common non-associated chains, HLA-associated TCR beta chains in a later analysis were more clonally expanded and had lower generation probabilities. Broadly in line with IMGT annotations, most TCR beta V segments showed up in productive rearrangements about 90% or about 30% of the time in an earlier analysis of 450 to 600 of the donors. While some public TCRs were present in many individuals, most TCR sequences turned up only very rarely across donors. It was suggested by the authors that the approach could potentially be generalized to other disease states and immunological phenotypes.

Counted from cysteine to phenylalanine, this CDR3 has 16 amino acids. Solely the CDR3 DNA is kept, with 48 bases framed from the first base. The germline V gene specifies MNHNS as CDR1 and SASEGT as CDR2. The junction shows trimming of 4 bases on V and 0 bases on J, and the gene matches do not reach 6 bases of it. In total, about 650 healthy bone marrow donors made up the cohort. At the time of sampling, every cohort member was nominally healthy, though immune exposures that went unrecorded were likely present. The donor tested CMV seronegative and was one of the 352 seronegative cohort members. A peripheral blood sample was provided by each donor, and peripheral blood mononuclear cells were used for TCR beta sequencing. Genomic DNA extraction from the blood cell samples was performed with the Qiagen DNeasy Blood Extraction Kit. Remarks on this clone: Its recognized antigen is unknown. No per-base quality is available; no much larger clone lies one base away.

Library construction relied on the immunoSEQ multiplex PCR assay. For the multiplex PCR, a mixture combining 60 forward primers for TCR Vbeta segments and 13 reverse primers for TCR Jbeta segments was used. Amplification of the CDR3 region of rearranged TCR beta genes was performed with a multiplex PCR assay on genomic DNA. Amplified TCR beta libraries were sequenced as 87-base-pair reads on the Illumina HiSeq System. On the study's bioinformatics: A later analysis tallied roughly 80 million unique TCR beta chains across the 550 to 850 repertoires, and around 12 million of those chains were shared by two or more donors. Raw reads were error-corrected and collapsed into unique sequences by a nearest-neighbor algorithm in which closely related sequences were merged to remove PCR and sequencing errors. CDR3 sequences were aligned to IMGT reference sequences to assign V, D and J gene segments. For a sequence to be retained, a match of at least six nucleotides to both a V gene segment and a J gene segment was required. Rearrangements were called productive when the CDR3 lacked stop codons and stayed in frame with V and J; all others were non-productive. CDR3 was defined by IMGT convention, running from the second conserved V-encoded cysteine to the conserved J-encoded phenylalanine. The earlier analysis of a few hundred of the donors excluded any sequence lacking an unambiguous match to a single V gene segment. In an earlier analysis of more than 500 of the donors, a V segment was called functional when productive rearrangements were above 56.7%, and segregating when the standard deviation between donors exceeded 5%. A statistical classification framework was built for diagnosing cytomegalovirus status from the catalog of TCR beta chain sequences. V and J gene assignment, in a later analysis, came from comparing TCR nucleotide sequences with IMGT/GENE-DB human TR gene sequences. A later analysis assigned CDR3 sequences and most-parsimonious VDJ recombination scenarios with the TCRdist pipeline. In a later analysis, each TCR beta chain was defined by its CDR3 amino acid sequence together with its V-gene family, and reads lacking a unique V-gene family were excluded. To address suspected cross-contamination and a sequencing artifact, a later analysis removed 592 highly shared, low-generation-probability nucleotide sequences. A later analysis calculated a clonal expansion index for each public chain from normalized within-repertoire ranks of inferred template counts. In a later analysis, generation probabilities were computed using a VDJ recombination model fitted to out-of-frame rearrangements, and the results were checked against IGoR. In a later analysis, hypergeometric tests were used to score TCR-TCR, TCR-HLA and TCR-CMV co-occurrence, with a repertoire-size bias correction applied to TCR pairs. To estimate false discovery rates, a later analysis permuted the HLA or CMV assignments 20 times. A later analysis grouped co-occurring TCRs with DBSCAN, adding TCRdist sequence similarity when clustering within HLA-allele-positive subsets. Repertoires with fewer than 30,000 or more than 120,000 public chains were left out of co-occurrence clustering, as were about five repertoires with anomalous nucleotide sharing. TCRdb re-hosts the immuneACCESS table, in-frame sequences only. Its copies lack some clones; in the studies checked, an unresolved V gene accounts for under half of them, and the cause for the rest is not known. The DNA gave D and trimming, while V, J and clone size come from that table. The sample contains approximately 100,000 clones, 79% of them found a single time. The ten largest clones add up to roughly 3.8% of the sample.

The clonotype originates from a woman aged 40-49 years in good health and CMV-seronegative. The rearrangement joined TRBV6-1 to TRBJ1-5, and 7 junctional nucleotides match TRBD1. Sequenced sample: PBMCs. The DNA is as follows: TGTGCCAGCAGTGCTATGGGACAGTATAGCAATCAGCCCCAGCATTTT. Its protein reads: CASSAMGQYSNQPQHF.